This TCR beta chain was recorded in a study of blood T cell repertoires in COVID-19. In germline, CDR1 is KGHSH, CDR2 LQKENI. Trimming left V 3 bases short and J 0 bases short, with 9 bases between. The CDR3 totals 15 residues. The repertoire was sequenced with immunoSEQ multiplex PCR; TCRdb's copy has only in-frame clones and lacks some. The sample shows about 170,000 clones, around four fifths of them seen only once. In this sample, this clone turned up once. This TCR was recovered from a man aged 65-85 years with acute or convalescent COVID-19. The material sequenced was peripheral blood. The chain uses TRBV18 and TRBJ2-1, with D perhaps TRBD2 (5 bases). The CDR3 DNA reads as TGTGCCAGCTCACCTAGCGAGAGCTCCTACAATGAGCAGTTCTTC. Translating it yields CASSPSESSYNEQFF.